The rows below give T cell receptor beta chains drawn from one sample of a study of cytomegalovirus exposure and HLA in healthy donors. TCRdb keeps only in-frame clones here, not all; method: immunoSEQ multiplex PCR. The table lists about 190,000 clones, roughly four fifths of them singletons. Sequenced sample: PBMCs. The receptors shown here come from a young woman in good health and CMV-seropositive. The CDR3 runs from the conserved cysteine through the conserved F or W. The D gene is left open where the match is weak. Clone size appears in some rows only: once, few, many, or a class for an expanded clone.

j_call: TRBJ2-7; clone_size: -; v_call: TRBV15; d_call: TRBD1; cdr3_aa: CATSRDEAGQGDEQYF; cdr3_nt: TGTGCCACCAGCAGAGATGAGGCGGGACAGGGAGACGAGCAGTACTTC
j_call: TRBJ2-3; clone_size: -; v_call: TRBV10-3; d_call: -; cdr3_aa: CAISKTPRGGSGTDTQYF; cdr3_nt: TGTGCCATCAGTAAGACCCCAAGGGGGGGGTCGGGCACAGATACGCAGTATTTT
j_call: TRBJ1-5; clone_size: -; v_call: TRBV7-2; d_call: -; cdr3_aa: CASSSQSRLPQHF; cdr3_nt: TGTGCCAGCAGCTCCCAATCCAGGTTACCCCAGCATTTT
j_call: TRBJ1-1; clone_size: -; v_call: TRBV7-8; d_call: -; cdr3_aa: CASSLLPGAEAFF; cdr3_nt: TGTGCCAGCAGCTTACTCCCGGGAGCTGAAGCTTTCTTT
j_call: TRBJ1-1; clone_size: -; v_call: TRBV19; d_call: -; cdr3_aa: CASSIDGMNTEAFF; cdr3_nt: TGTGCCAGTAGTATCGACGGGATGAACACTGAAGCTTTCTTT
j_call: TRBJ2-3; clone_size: -; v_call: TRBV7-6; d_call: TRBD1; cdr3_aa: CASSSKTGTGVLSTDTQYF; cdr3_nt: TGTGCCAGCAGCTCAAAAACCGGGACAGGGGTTCTAAGCACAGATACGCAGTATTTT
j_call: TRBJ1-3; clone_size: -; v_call: TRBV5-4; d_call: -; cdr3_aa: CASSFGGGSSGNTIYF; cdr3_nt: TGTGCCAGCAGCTTTGGAGGCGGGAGCTCTGGAAACACCATATATTTT
j_call: TRBJ1-2; clone_size: -; v_call: TRBV28; d_call: -; cdr3_aa: CASSLISGPSYGYTF; cdr3_nt: TGTGCCAGCAGTTTAATCTCGGGTCCGAGCTATGGCTACACCTTC
j_call: TRBJ2-1; clone_size: -; v_call: TRBV7-9; d_call: -; cdr3_aa: CASSSSTTRLEQFF; cdr3_nt: TGTGCCAGCAGCTCCAGCACGACTAGGTTAGAGCAGTTCTTC
j_call: TRBJ2-6; clone_size: once; v_call: TRBV7-2; d_call: -; cdr3_aa: CASSPYISGANVLTF; cdr3_nt: TGTGCCAGCAGCCCGTATATCTCTGGGGCCAACGTCCTGACTTTC
j_call: TRBJ1-5; clone_size: -; v_call: TRBV5-1; d_call: -; cdr3_aa: CASSQIPGAGNQPQHF; cdr3_nt: TGCGCCAGCAGTCAGATCCCAGGGGCGGGCAATCAGCCCCAGCATTTT